These 16 T cell receptor beta chains share one sample of origin, sequenced in a study of T cell repertoires in cytomegalovirus infection. TCRdb fed the reads into MiXCR, producing one record per CDR3 protein. Of almost 300,000 distinct CDR3 sequences detected, 9.6% appear once; the ten largest clones hold around 2.6%. Material for sequencing was PBMCs. These receptors originate from a human donor in good health (CMV status not recorded). Some clones in this sample may be carry-over from other donors' samples.

The chain recombines TRBV7-2 with TRBJ1-6; D not certain. The V end was cut by 5 bases, the J end by 14 bases, with 10 bases between. CDR1 is SGHTA, CDR2 FQGNSA, per germline. The CDR3 loop spans 11 amino acids. CDR3 in amino acids: CASSQSQALHF. The CDR3 bases are TGTGCCAGCAGCCAAAGTCAGGCCCTCCACTTT.

This clonotype was seen more than once but under ten times. The chain joins TRBV20-1 to TRBJ2-1; tentatively, D is TRBD1 (6 bases). Germline CDR1 is DFQATT and CDR2 is SNEGSKA (reference sequence). The CDR3 length is 16 residues. V shed 0 bases and J shed 0 bases, with 12 bases lying between them. The CDR3 region has the DNA TGCAGTGCTAGAGACCCAACAGGGAGCTCCTACAATGAGCAGTTCTTC. It encodes CSARDPTGSSYNEQFF.

This clonotype has a count of ten or more. The genes are TRBV20-1 and TRBJ2-5, with 11 positions matching TRBD2. The CDR3 contains 13 residues. CDR1 and CDR2 from the germline V gene are DFQATT and SNEGSKA (reference sequence). The trim removed 6 bases at V and 5 bases at J, leaving 5 bases unmatched. CDR3 in amino acids: CSATRTSGETQYF. DNA of the CDR3: TGCAGTGCCACTAGGACTAGCGGGGAGACCCAGTACTTC.

This clonotype came up many times. V usage is TRBV20-1 and J usage is TRBJ2-5, with D possibly matching TRBD1 (6 bases). The length of the CDR3 is 16 residues. CDR1 and CDR2 from the germline V gene are DFQATT and SNEGSKA (reference sequence). The V end lost 0 bases, the J end lost 9 bases, and 23 bases lay between the germline ends. This chain's CDR3 is CSARDIRQGSPLAQYF. CDR3 DNA sequence: TGCAGTGCTAGAGATATAAGGCAGGGGAGTCCCCTGGCCCAGTACTTC.

This clonotype came up many times. DNA of the CDR3: TGTGCCAGCAGCTCGACAGGGAAACAAGAGACCCAGTACTTC. Amino acid sequence: CASSSTGKQETQYF. The chain is built from TRBV7-2 and TRBJ2-5; 7 bases are shared with TRBD1. Trimming at V came to 4 bases and at J to 2 bases, leaving 4 bases not matched to a gene. The CDR3 loop spans 14 amino acids. Germline V CDR1 and CDR2: SGHTA, FQGNSA.

In its sample, this clonotype was seen a few times. The V and J genes are TRBV29-1 and TRBJ2-1; TRBD2 might be the D (5 bases). Germline V gene sequence: CDR1 SQVTM, CDR2 ANQGSEA. The CDR3 totals 12 residues. Trimming shortened V by 7 bases and J by 12 bases, and 19 bases separated the two germline ends. In DNA form, the CDR3 reads TGCAGCGCGGACTCGACGGGGTTGTCGCAGTTCTTC. Its translation: CSADSTGLSQFF.

This clonotype has only a few counts. The V call is TRBV5-6, the J call TRBJ2-7; TRBD2 aligns across 7 bases. The germline V gene has CDR1 SGHDT and CDR2 YYEEEE. Germline trimming cut 3 bases from V and 2 bases from J; bases unmatched to any gene: 11. The CDR3 has 16 residues. The CDR3 is CASSWGGASGTYEQYV. The CDR3 DNA reads as TGTGCCAGCAGCTGGGGTGGGGCCAGCGGGACCTACGAGCAGTACGTC.

This clonotype has at least ten counts. CDR3 nucleotides: TGTGCCGGCCGTGGGGACGGACCCTCTGGGGCCAACGTCCTGACTTTC. Translated, it gives CAGRGDGPSGANVLTF. This sequence joins TRBV7-2 and TRBJ2-6; either TRBD1 or TRBD2 may fit D (5 bases each). The germline V gene has CDR1 SGHTA and CDR2 FQGNSA. This CDR3 region has 16 residues. Between the trimmed V and J ends, which lost 11 bases and 0 bases, there was a span of 17 bases.

This clonotype has ten or more counts. The chain employs TRBV28 and TRBJ2-3; D may be TRBD2 (6 bases). The CDR3 consists of 15 residues. Germline V CDR1 and CDR2: MDHEN, SYDVKM. The V end lost 1 base, the J end lost 4 bases, and 12 bases lay between the germline ends. In nucleotides, the CDR3 is TGTGCCAGCAGTTTATCGGGAGTTGGTTCAGATACGCAGTATTTT. Translation: CASSLSGVGSDTQYF.

This clonotype was observed a few times. The chain is built from TRBV2 and TRBJ1-2; D perhaps matches TRBD1 (6 bases). V was trimmed by 7 bases and J by 6 bases, leaving 15 bases between them. Per the germline V gene, CDR1 is SNHLY and CDR2 is FYNNEI. The CDR3 consists of 13 residues. The CDR3 nucleotides read TGTGCCAGCAACGGGGGGCGCCTGAATGGCTACACCTTC. This sequence encodes CASNGGRLNGYTF.

In its sample, this clonotype was seen a few times. The genes are TRBV28 and TRBJ2-1; 14 nucleotides agree with TRBD2. The V and J ends lost 6 bases and 8 bases, in that order; junction bases with no gene match: 12. Looked up from germline, CDR1 is MDHEN and CDR2 is SYDVKM. The CDR3 sequence is 17 residues long. The DNA for the CDR3 is TGTGCCAGCAGAACCCCGGGACTAGCGGGGGCCAGGGATGAGCAGTTCTTC. Translating gives CASRTPGLAGARDEQFF.

This clonotype was recorded at least ten times. CDR3 residues: CASSLTGGSEQYF. CDR3 DNA: TGTGCCAGCAGCCTCACGGGGGGAAGCGAGCAGTACTTC. This rearrangement joins TRBV5-4 to TRBJ2-7; TRBD2 aligns across 7 bases. The CDR3 totals 13 residues. Trimming removed 4 bases from V and 6 bases from J; junction bases left unmatched: 7. The germline V gene encodes CDR1 SGHNT and CDR2 YYREEE (reference sequence).

The table lists this clonotype with many counts. V usage is TRBV29-1 and J usage is TRBJ2-3, with a possible D match to TRBD1 (5 bases). The CDR3 is 13 residues long. CDR1 and CDR2 (germline): SQVTM, ANQGSEA. The ends were cut back, 7 bases at V and 5 bases at J, with 16 bases in the middle. For the CDR3, the DNA is TGCAGCGCCCTGTCAGGGTACGGAGATACGCAGTATTTT. It translates to CSALSGYGDTQYF.

The chain joins TRBV5-1 to TRBJ2-3, with TRBD2 identical over 8 bases. After removal of 0 bases from V and 4 bases from J, the junction contained 7 bases not matched to a gene. This CDR3 comprises 16 residues. Germline CDR1 SGHRS, CDR2 YFSETQ. Written as DNA, the CDR3 is TGCGCCAGCAGCTTGGATCGGGGGGGGCCTTCAGATACGCAGTATTTT. As protein: CASSLDRGGPSDTQYF. The entire variable domain, with the rest obtained from reference TRBV5-1 and TRBJ2-3, is as follows: KAGVTQTPRYLIKTRGQQVTLSCSPISGHRSVSWYQQTPGQGLQFLFEYFSETQRNKGNFPGRFSGRQFSNSRSEMNVSTLELGDSALYLCASSLDRGGPSDTQYFGPGTRLTVL.

This clonotype was seen more than once but under ten times. The chain combines TRBV13 with TRBJ1-2, with D uncertain. CDR3 length equals 16 residues. V lost 5 bases and J lost 4, with 20 bases in between. Germline V gene sequence: CDR1 PRHDT, CDR2 FYEKMQ (reference sequence). The DNA for the CDR3 is TGTGCCAGCAGCAAAGCCGGCAAGGGCCTCGTCTATGGCTACACCTTC. Its translation: CASSKAGKGLVYGYTF.

This clonotype was counted many times. V usage is TRBV7-3 and J usage is TRBJ2-1; 9 bases map to TRBD2. This CDR3 has 15 amino acids. Losses at the gene ends were 5 bases for V and 5 bases for J; bases not matched to a gene: 7. Germline V gene sequence: CDR1 SGHTA, CDR2 FQGTGA. CDR3 sequence reads: CASSGGLAEHNEQFF. Written as DNA, the CDR3 is TGTGCCAGCAGCGGGGGACTAGCTGAACACAATGAGCAGTTCTTC.